The T cell receptor beta chain under discussion was sequenced for a study of shared clonotypes between healthy human individuals. General study results and limits: Larger richness was generally estimated for naive than memory subsets.

Sequencing was at deep level. It was about 180 ng DNA, 31,000 or so T cell genomes, that sorted-subset replicate PCRs used. Only in-frame clones appear in the TCRdb table, and some are missing; sequencing was by immunoSEQ multiplex PCR. Among hundreds of thousands of clones listed, approximately 95% were seen once. Germline V gene lookup returns CDR1 DFQATT and CDR2 SNEGSKA (reference sequence). There are 11 residues in the CDR3. V shed 6 bases and J 4 bases; nucleotides not matched to a gene: 2. Points on this clone: Its antigen is as yet unknown.

CD45RO-negative, CCR7-selected cells formed the naive CD8 fraction, which excluded terminally differentiated effector memory CD45RA+ cells. The chain links TRBV20-1 to TRBJ1-1, with 7 bases identical to TRBD1. The receptor was isolated from a woman under 40 in good health. Sequencing was performed on naive CD8+ T cells sorted from blood. The CDR3 is CSARQGTEAFF. The CDR3 DNA reads as TGCAGTGCCAGACAGGGCACTGAAGCTTTCTTT.